This TCR beta chain is drawn from a study of patients and donors after allogeneic stem cell transplantation. One entry per CDR3 protein results from TCRdb running MiXCR on the RT-PCR reads. The table includes hundreds of thousands of distinct CDR3 sequences, 15% to 20% detected once. V was shortened by 0 bases and J by 3 bases, with 7 bases between the two germline ends. Germline lookup yields CDR1 SGDLS and CDR2 YYNGEE. This CDR3 comprises 14 residues. The V call is TRBV9, the J call TRBJ2-1; D not resolved. Sequencing was carried out using blood, either unsorted or a sorted T cell fraction (not recorded which). The origin of this receptor is a human donor who was either an allogeneic HSCT recipient or a stem cell or donor lymphocyte infusion donor (not recorded which). It is not recorded whose cells these are; they may come from a transplant donor. The CDR3: CASSVVGNYNEQFF. CDR3 nucleotide sequence: TGTGCCAGCAGCGTAGTAGGCAACTACAATGAGCAGTTCTTC.